Following are 29 T cell receptor beta chains from one sample sequenced in a study of cytomegalovirus exposure and HLA in healthy donors. PCR was performed using 60 Vbeta and 13 Jbeta primers. Profiled with immunoSEQ multiplex PCR; TCRdb holds only in-frame clones, not every one. The profile shows around 150,000 clones, around four fifths of them singletons. Sequencing was performed on PBMCs. Source of these receptors: a woman aged 18-29 years in good health and CMV-seronegative.

The chain has TRBV19 and TRBJ2-7, with 7 bases identical to TRBD1. The CDR3 length is 15 residues. CDR1 is LNHDA, CDR2 SQIVND, per germline (reference sequence). With 3 bases clipped from V and 0 bases from J, the junction kept 5 bases outside the gene matches. CDR3 sequence (DNA): TGTGCCAGTAGTATGGGACAGTCTAGCTCCTACGAGCAGTACTTC. Residues: CASSMGQSSSYEQYF. Supplemented by reference TRBV19 and TRBJ2-7, the full variable domain reads DGGITQSPKYLFRKEGQNVTLSCEQNLNHDAMYWYRQDPGQGLRLIYYSQIVNDFQKGDIAEGYSVSREKKESFPLTVTSAQKNPTAFYLCASSMGQSSSYEQYFGPGTRLTVT.

This rearrangement joins TRBV11-2 to TRBJ2-5, with 9 bases identical to TRBD1. The CDR3 has 14 residues. CDR1 and CDR2 (germline): SGHAT, FQNNGV. J was trimmed by 4 bases and V by 2 bases; bases with no gene match: 2. The CDR3 reads CASSLSGQGETQYF. CDR3 DNA: TGTGCCAGCAGCTTATCGGGACAGGGAGAGACCCAGTACTTC.

The chain is built from TRBV18 and TRBJ1-2; 8 bases fit TRBD1. The CDR3 is 14 amino acids. Germline CDR1 KGHSH, CDR2 LQKENI. Trimming cost V 5 bases and J 6 bases; bases outside gene matches: 8. The CDR3 region has the DNA TGTGCCAGCTCATCACTACAGGGGGTGGATGGCTACACCTTC. This translates into CASSSLQGVDGYTF.

This rearrangement joins TRBV19 to TRBJ2-1, with D perhaps TRBD1 (5 bases). CDR3 length equals 18 residues. V was trimmed by 6 bases and J by 0 bases, leaving 21 bases between them. Germline values: CDR1 LNHDA, CDR2 SQIVND (reference sequence). The DNA of the CDR3 is TGTGCCAGTAGCCCGACAGTTCTCACTCAGAGCTCCTACAATGAGCAGTTCTTC. Translated, it gives CASSPTVLTQSSYNEQFF. The variable domain in full, with the rest retrieved from reference TRBV19 and TRBJ2-1, is DGGITQSPKYLFRKEGQNVTLSCEQNLNHDAMYWYRQDPGQGLRLIYYSQIVNDFQKGDIAEGYSVSREKKESFPLTVTSAQKNPTAFYLCASSPTVLTQSSYNEQFFGPGTRLTVL.

The rearrangement uses TRBV11-2 and TRBJ2-5, with D perhaps TRBD1 (5 bases). The end of the DNA aligns better with TRBJ2-7, so the J call may be wrong. This CDR3 has 15 residues. Looked up from germline, CDR1 is SGHAT and CDR2 is FQNNGV. The CDR3 sequence: CASSSRADRTYEQYF. The CDR3 DNA sequence: TGTGCCAGCAGCTCACGTGCCGACAGAACCTACGAGCAGTACTTC.

This rearrangement joins TRBV6-5 to TRBJ2-1, with TRBD2 matching over 10 bases. J was trimmed by 9 bases and V by 6 bases; bases with no gene match: 11. The CDR3 consists of 15 residues. The germline CDR1 and CDR2 sequences are MNHEY and SVGAGI. In DNA form, the CDR3 reads TGTGCCAGCAGCCCGGTGGGTAGCGGGGGGTCTGAGCAGTTCTTC. Translation gives CASSPVGSGGSEQFF.

This clone was seen once. The V call is TRBV30, the J call TRBJ1-6; a possible D gene is TRBD1 (5 bases). The length of the CDR3 is 15 residues. Germline assignment: CDR1 GTSNPN and CDR2 SVGIG (reference sequence). The V end was cut by 0 bases, the J end by 7 bases, with 13 bases between. This CDR3 reads CAWSVGGADNSPLHF. CDR3 sequence (DNA): TGTGCCTGGAGTGTTGGCGGGGCGGACAATTCACCCCTCCACTTT. The full variable domain, in which reference TRBV30 and TRBJ1-6 provide the parts outside the CDR3, is SQTIHQWPATLVQPVGSPLSLECTVEGTSNPNLYWYRQAAGRGLQLLFYSVGIGQISSEVPQNLSASRPQDRQFILSSKKLLLSDSGFYLCAWSVGGADNSPLHFGNGTRLTVT.

The chain is built from TRBV6-5 and TRBJ2-2, with unresolved D. Looked up from germline, CDR1 is MNHEY and CDR2 is SVGAGI. Trimming took 2 bases from V and 0 from J, leaving 4 bases between them. The CDR3 is 14 residues long. The CDR3 reads CASSYGANTGELFF. CDR3 nucleotides: TGTGCCAGCAGTTACGGAGCGAACACCGGGGAGCTGTTTTTT.

This clone appeared a single time. The sample carries other DNA sequences with the same CDR3. The rearrangement joins TRBV6-5 to TRBJ1-1; D may be TRBD1 (6 bases). Trimming left V 2 bases short and J 1 base short, with 8 bases between. Germline values: CDR1 MNHEY, CDR2 SVGAGI. The CDR3 has 14 amino acids. The CDR3 spells CASSYLQGNTEAFF. In nucleotides, the CDR3 is TGTGCCAGCAGTTACCTACAGGGGAACACTGAAGCTTTCTTT.

This rearrangement joins TRBV28 to TRBJ2-7; possibly TRBD2 for D (5 bases). Germline V gives CDR1 MDHEN, CDR2 SYDVKM. The CDR3 sequence is 12 residues long. Deletions cut 8 bases from V and 3 bases from J, with 11 bases between. The CDR3 is CASSSGYYEQYF. Here the CDR3 DNA reads TGTGCCAGCTCCTCGGGATACTACGAGCAGTACTTC.

This clone was detected once. V and J are TRBV4-1 and TRBJ2-5; no firm D call. TRBJ2-7 matches the DNA end more closely, so the J call is doubtful. This CDR3 region has 15 residues. CDR1 is MGHRA, CDR2 YSYEKL, per germline. DNA for the CDR3: TGCGCCAGCAGCCAAGATTTGCCGTCCACCTACGAGCAGTACTTC. As protein: CASSQDLPSTYEQYF.

The chain employs TRBV5-4 and TRBJ2-2; 8 bases align to TRBD1. V shed 1 base, J shed 4 bases, and the junction held 3 bases outside the gene matches. Germline V CDR1 and CDR2: SGHNT, YYREEE (reference sequence). The CDR3 sequence is 15 residues long. The CDR3 loop is CASSLPGGPTGELFF. The CDR3 DNA sequence: TGTGCCAGCAGCTTGCCAGGGGGCCCCACCGGGGAGCTGTTTTTT. The full variable domain, with the rest looked up from reference TRBV5-4 and TRBJ2-2, is ETGVTQSPTHLIKTRGQQVTLRCSSQSGHNTVSWYQQALGQGPQFIFQYYREEENGRGNFPPRFSGLQFPNYSSELNVNALELDDSALYLCASSLPGGPTGELFFGEGSRLTVL.

The chain links TRBV5-8 to TRBJ2-5, with D tentatively TRBD2 (6 bases). Germline V CDR1 and CDR2: SGHTS, YDEGEE. CDR3 length: 14 amino acids. V was clipped by 5 bases and J by 2 bases, with 13 bases between them. The CDR3 DNA sequence: TGTGCCAGCAGTCGGCGGGACTTACAAGAGACCCAGTACTTC. Translated: CASSRRDLQETQYF.

The genes are TRBV18 and TRBJ1-1; D possibly corresponds to TRBD1 (5 bases). This CDR3 contains 13 residues. V was trimmed by 5 bases and J by 1 base, leaving 8 bases between them. The V gene's germline CDR1 is KGHSH and CDR2 LQKENI. CDR3 DNA: TGTGCCAGCTCAAGTACAGGGAACACTGAAGCTTTCTTT. As protein: CASSSTGNTEAFF.

This chain links TRBV6-5 with TRBJ2-5; possibly TRBD1 for D (5 bases). Trimming took 6 bases from V and 1 from J, leaving 15 bases between them. The CDR3 totals 15 residues. Germline V gene lookup returns CDR1 MNHEY and CDR2 SVGAGI. The CDR3 bases are TGTGCCAGCAGGTCGCAGGGCCGTCCCCAAGAGACCCAGTACTTC. Its translation: CASRSQGRPQETQYF.

The V call is TRBV28, the J call TRBJ2-7, with 9 bases fitting TRBD1. With 7 bases clipped from V and 3 bases from J, the junction kept 7 bases outside the gene matches. Germline CDR1 reads MDHEN; CDR2 reads SYDVKM. CDR3 length: 14 residues. DNA of the CDR3: TGTGCCAGCAATCCCTCGGACAGGGGCTACGAGCAGTACTTC. This translates into CASNPSDRGYEQYF. Looking up the rest from reference TRBV28 and TRBJ2-7 gives the full variable domain: DVKVTQSSRYLVKRTGEKVFLECVQDMDHENMFWYRQDPGLGLRLIYFSYDVKMKEKGDIPEGYSVSREKKERFSLILESASTNQTSMYLCASNPSDRGYEQYFGPGTRLTVT.

This chain joins TRBV13 and TRBJ1-1; TRBD1 might be the D (5 bases). Trimming stripped 2 bases from V and 3 bases from J, with 16 bases between. Germline V gene lookup returns CDR1 PRHDT and CDR2 FYEKMQ (reference sequence). The CDR3 is made up of 16 amino acids. CDR3 sequence: CASSLIALQGHTEAFF. The CDR3 DNA reads as TGTGCCAGCAGCTTAATAGCATTGCAGGGCCACACTGAAGCTTTCTTT.

The chain joins TRBV25-1 to TRBJ2-7; D might be TRBD2 (6 bases). V lost 5 bases, J lost 4 bases, and 9 bases lay in between. CDR3 length: 12 residues. Germline V gene lookup returns CDR1 MGHDK and CDR2 SYGVNS. The CDR3 coding sequence is TGTGCCAGCAGTCGAGGGAGGTACGAGCAGTACTTC. Translation gives CASSRGRYEQYF.

V is TRBV5-1 and J is TRBJ2-3, with a weak D call TRBD2 (6 bases). From germline, CDR1 is SGHRS and CDR2 YFSETQ. The CDR3 contains 15 residues. Between the trimmed V and J ends, which lost 0 bases and 4 bases, there was a span of 12 bases. CDR3 residues: CASSLDPRRADTQYF. CDR3 nucleotides: TGCGCCAGCAGCTTGGACCCGAGGAGGGCAGATACGCAGTATTTT.

The rearrangement uses TRBV27 and TRBJ1-5; tentatively, D is TRBD1 (6 bases). There are 15 residues in the CDR3. In germline, CDR1 is MNHEY, CDR2 SMNVEV (reference sequence). With 6 bases removed from V and 0 bases from J, the gap between germline ends came to 12 bases. The CDR3 region is CASRRTVYSNQPQHF. The CDR3 DNA is TGTGCCAGCAGGAGGACAGTTTATAGCAATCAGCCCCAGCATTTT.

V and J are TRBV30 and TRBJ1-3; the match to TRBD1 covers 7 bases. Trimming at V came to 5 bases and at J to 7 bases, leaving 5 bases not matched to a gene. The germline V gene encodes CDR1 GTSNPN and CDR2 SVGIG (reference sequence). CDR3 length: 12 amino acids. In nucleotides, the CDR3 is TGTGCCTGGGACAGGGCGGGCAACACCATATATTTT. It codes for CAWDRAGNTIYF.

The chain recombines TRBV14 with TRBJ2-1, with no clear D. Germline assignment: CDR1 SGHDN and CDR2 FVKESK. The CDR3 extends over 12 amino acids. The germline V and J ends were trimmed by 1 base and 8 bases, with 6 bases remaining between them. The CDR3 loop is CASSQGSYEQFF. The CDR3 DNA reads as TGTGCCAGCAGCCAAGGGAGTTATGAGCAGTTCTTC. Full variable domain (outside the CDR3, taken from reference TRBV14 and TRBJ2-1): EAGVTQFPSHSVIEKGQTVTLRCDPISGHDNLYWYRRVMGKEIKFLLHFVKESKQDESGMPNNRFLAERTGGTYSTLKVQPAELEDSGVYFCASSQGSYEQFFGPGTRLTVL.

The CDR3 reads CASTWGQAYGYTF. CDR3 sequence (DNA): TGTGCCAGTACCTGGGGACAGGCGTATGGCTACACCTTC. The chain couples TRBV19 to TRBJ1-2; 8 bases line up with TRBD1. Per the germline V gene, CDR1 is LNHDA and CDR2 is SQIVND (reference sequence). V lost 7 bases to trimming and J lost 5 bases; unmatched junction nucleotides: 6. The CDR3 sequence is 13 residues long.

The chain couples TRBV5-4 to TRBJ2-3, with 8 bases identical to TRBD2. Germline V gene lookup returns CDR1 SGHNT and CDR2 YYREEE (reference sequence). V was clipped by 3 bases and J by 7 bases; unmatched bases: 10. The CDR3 covers 15 residues. CDR3 loop: CASSWGGLVENTQYF. The CDR3 DNA reads as TGTGCCAGCAGCTGGGGGGGACTAGTAGAGAATACGCAGTATTTT.

The chain employs TRBV6-5 and TRBJ1-1; tentative D call: TRBD1 (6 bases). The CDR3 extends over 13 amino acids. Germline loops: CDR1 MNHEY, CDR2 SVGAGI. Trimming took off 8 bases at V and 5 bases at J, with 15 bases between the two ends. The CDR3 nucleotides read TGTGCCAGCGCTCAGTACAGGGAGACTGAAGCTTTCTTT. This encodes CASAQYRETEAFF.

The chain joins TRBV2 to TRBJ1-5; D not resolved. V was shortened by 2 bases and J by 5 bases, with 13 bases between the two germline ends. There are 15 residues in the CDR3. Germline loops: CDR1 SNHLY, CDR2 FYNNEI. CDR3: CASSETRASYQPQHF. The CDR3 DNA is TGTGCCAGCAGTGAAACCCGTGCGAGTTATCAGCCCCAGCATTTT.

This chain uses TRBV7-5 with TRBJ1-5; the table's D call, TRBD1, has no DNA check behind it. TRBV7-5 is classified as a pseudogene. There are 19 residues in the CDR3. The CDR3 reads CVRSLALQGGGYSNQPQHF. In DNA form, the CDR3 reads TGTGTCAGAAGCTTAGCCCTACAGGGGGGAGGGTATAGCAATCAGCCCCAGCATTTT.

DNA for the CDR3: TGTGCCAGCAGCCAAGAGAAGAGCGGGGGACAAGAGACCCAGTACTTC. Encoded protein: CASSQEKSGGQETQYF. This chain uses TRBV4-2 with TRBJ2-5; 8 bases map to TRBD2. This CDR3 is 16 amino acids long. Trimming removed 0 bases from V and 2 bases from J; junction bases left unmatched: 5. CDR1 is LGHNA, CDR2 YNFKEQ, per germline.

The CDR3 region is CASSPRGGGNTIYF. In DNA, the CDR3 is TGCGCCAGCAGCCCGAGAGGGGGAGGAAACACCATATATTTT. The genes are TRBV5-1 and TRBJ1-3, with D possibly matching TRBD1 (6 bases). V dropped 4 bases and J dropped 4 bases, with 12 bases sitting between them. This CDR3 is 14 amino acids long. Germline loops: CDR1 SGHRS, CDR2 YFSETQ.